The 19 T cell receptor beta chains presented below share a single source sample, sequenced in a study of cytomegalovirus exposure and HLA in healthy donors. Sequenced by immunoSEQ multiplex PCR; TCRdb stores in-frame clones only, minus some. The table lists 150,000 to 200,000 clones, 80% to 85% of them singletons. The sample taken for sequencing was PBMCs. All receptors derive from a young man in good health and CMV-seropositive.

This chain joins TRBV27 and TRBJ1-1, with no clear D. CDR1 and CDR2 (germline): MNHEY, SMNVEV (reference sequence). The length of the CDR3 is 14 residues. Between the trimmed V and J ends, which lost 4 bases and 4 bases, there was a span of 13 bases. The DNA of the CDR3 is TGTGCCAGCAGTTCCCCGTCCCGAGGCACTGAAGCTTTCTTT. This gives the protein CASSSPSRGTEAFF.

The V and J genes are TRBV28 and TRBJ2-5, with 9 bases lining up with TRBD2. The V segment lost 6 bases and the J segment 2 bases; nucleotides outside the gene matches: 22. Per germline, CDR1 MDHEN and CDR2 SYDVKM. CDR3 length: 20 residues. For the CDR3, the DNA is TGTGCCAGCAGCCCCGACCAGTGGAGGACTAGCGCGGCGGGGCAAGAGACCCAGTACTTC. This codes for CASSPDQWRTSAAGQETQYF. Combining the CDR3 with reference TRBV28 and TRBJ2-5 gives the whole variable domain DVKVTQSSRYLVKRTGEKVFLECVQDMDHENMFWYRQDPGLGLRLIYFSYDVKMKEKGDIPEGYSVSREKKERFSLILESASTNQTSMYLCASSPDQWRTSAAGQETQYFGPGTRLLVL.

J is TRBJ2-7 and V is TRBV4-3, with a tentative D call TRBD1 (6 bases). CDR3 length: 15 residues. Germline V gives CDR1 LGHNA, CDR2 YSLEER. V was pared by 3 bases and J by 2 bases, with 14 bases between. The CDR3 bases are TGCGCCAGCAGCCACAAAAGGGACACCCCCTACGAGCAGTACTTC. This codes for CASSHKRDTPYEQYF.

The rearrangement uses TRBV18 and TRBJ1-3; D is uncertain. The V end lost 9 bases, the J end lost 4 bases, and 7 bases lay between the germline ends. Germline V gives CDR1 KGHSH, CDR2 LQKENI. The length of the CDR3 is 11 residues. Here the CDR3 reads CASLTGNTIYF. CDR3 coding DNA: TGTGCCAGTCTAACCGGAAACACCATATATTTT.

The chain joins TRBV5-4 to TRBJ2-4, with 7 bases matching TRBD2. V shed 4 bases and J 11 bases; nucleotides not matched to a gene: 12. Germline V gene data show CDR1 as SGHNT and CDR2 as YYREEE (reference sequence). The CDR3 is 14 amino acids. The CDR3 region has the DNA TGTGCCAGCAGCCCCGAGGGGCGGGAGAGGGTTCAGTACTTC. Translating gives CASSPEGRERVQYF. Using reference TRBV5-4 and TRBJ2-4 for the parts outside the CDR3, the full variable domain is ETGVTQSPTHLIKTRGQQVTLRCSSQSGHNTVSWYQQALGQGPQFIFQYYREEENGRGNFPPRFSGLQFPNYSSELNVNALELDDSALYLCASSPEGRERVQYFGAGTRLSVL.

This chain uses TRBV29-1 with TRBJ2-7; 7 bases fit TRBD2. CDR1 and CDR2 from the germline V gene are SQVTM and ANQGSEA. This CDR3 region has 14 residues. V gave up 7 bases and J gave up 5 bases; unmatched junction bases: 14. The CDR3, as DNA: TGCAGCGCCCTGCGGGGCGGGAGCATCCACGAGCAGTACTTC. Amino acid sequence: CSALRGGSIHEQYF.

This CDR3 is CASSPPTVVSEAFF. DNA for the CDR3: TGTGCCAGCAGCCCCCCGACAGTGGTTAGTGAAGCTTTCTTT. This sequence joins TRBV7-9 and TRBJ1-1; TRBD1 is a possible D gene (5 bases). V gave up 5 bases and J gave up 7 bases, with 17 bases separating them. CDR1 is SEHNR and CDR2 is FQNEAQ in the germline V gene (reference sequence). This CDR3 comprises 14 residues.

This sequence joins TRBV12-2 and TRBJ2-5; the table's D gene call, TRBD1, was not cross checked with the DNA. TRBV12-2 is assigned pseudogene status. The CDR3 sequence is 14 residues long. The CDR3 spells CASRLGAVGETQYF. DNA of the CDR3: TGTGCAAGTCGCTTAGGGGCAGTAGGTGAGACCCAGTACTTC.

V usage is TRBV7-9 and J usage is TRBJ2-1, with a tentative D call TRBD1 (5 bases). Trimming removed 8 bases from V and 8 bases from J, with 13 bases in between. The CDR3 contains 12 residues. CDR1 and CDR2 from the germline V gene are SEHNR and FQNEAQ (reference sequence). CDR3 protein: CASALGADEQFF. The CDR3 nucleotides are TGTGCCAGCGCCCTAGGGGCCGATGAGCAGTTCTTC.

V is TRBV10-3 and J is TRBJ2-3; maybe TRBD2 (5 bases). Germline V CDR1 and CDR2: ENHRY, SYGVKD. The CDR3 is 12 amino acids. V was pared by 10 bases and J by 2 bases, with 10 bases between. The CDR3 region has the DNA TGTGCCACCGGGATTAACACAGATACGCAGTATTTT. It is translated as CATGINTDTQYF.

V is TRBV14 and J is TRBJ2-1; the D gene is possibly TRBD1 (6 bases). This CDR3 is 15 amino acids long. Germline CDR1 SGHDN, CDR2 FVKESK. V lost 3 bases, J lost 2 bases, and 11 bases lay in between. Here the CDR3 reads CASSHETGAYNEQFF. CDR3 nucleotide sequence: TGTGCCAGCAGCCACGAGACAGGAGCCTACAATGAGCAGTTCTTC.

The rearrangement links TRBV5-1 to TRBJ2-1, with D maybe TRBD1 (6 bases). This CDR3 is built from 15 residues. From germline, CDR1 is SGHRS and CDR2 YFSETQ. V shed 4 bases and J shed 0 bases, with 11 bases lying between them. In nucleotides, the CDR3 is TGCGCCAGCAGCGGACAGATCTTCTCCTACAATGAGCAGTTCTTC. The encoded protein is CASSGQIFSYNEQFF.

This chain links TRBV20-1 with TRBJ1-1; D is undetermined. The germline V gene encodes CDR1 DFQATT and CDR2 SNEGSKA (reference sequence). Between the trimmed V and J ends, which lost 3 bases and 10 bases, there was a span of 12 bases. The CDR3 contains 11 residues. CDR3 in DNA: TGCAGTGCTAGGGATTTCCGGGGAGCTTTCTTT. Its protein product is CSARDFRGAFF.

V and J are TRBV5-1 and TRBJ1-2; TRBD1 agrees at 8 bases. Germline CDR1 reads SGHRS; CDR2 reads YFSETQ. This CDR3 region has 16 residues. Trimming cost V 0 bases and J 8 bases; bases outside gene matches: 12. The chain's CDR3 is CASSLDPRTGSGGYTF. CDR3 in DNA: TGCGCCAGCAGCTTGGATCCCCGGACAGGGTCGGGGGGCTACACCTTC.

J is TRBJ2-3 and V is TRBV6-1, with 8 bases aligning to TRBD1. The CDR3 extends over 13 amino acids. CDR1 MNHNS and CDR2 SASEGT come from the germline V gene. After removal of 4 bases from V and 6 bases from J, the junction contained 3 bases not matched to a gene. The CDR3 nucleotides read TGTGCCAGCAGTGGTTACAGGGGGGATACGCAGTATTTT. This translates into CASSGYRGDTQYF.

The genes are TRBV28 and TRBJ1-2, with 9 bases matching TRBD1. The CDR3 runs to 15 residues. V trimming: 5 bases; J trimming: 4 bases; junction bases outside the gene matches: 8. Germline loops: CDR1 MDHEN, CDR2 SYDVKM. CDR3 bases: TGTGCCAGCAGTACGGGACAGGGAGGAGGCTATGGCTACACCTTC. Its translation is CASSTGQGGGYGYTF.

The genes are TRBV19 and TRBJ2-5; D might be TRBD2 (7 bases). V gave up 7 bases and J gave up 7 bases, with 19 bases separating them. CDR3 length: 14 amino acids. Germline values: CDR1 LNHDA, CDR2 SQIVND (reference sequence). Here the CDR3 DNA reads TGTGCCAGTACCCTCGGACTAGGAGGGGGGACCCAGTACTTC. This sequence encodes CASTLGLGGGTQYF.

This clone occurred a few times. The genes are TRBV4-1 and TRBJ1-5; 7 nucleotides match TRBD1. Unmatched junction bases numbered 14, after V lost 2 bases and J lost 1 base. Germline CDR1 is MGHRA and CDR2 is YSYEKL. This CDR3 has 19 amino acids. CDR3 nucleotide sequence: TGCGCCAGCAGCCAAAACCTAGGGGCAGGGGGTGTGAGCAATCAGCCCCAGCATTTT. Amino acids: CASSQNLGAGGVSNQPQHF.

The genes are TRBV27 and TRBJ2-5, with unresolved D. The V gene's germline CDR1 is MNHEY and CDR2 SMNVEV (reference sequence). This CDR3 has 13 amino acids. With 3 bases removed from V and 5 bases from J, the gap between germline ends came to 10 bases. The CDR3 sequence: CASSFAALETQYF. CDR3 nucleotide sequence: TGTGCCAGCAGTTTTGCGGCCCTGGAGACCCAGTACTTC.